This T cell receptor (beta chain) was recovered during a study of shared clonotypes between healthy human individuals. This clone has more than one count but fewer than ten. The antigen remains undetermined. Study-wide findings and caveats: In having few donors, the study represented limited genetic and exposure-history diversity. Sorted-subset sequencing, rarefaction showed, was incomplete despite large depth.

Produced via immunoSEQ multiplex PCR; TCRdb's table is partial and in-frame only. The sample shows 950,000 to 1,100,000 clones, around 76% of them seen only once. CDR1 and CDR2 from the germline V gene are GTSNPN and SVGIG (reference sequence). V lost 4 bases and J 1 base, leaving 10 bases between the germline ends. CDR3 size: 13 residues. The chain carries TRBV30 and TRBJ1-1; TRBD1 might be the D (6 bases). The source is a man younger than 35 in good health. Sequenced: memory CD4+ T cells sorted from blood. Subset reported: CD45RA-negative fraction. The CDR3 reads CAWNGQSNTEAFF. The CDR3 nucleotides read TGTGCCTGGAATGGACAGTCGAACACTGAAGCTTTCTTT.